This TCR beta chain came from a study of blood T cell repertoires in COVID-19. As for the study in general: The analysed material was cDNA or gDNA that came from T cells, B-cell-depleted T cells, or PBMCs.

Trimming pared 4 bases from V and 2 bases from J, leaving 11 bases between. There are 14 residues in the CDR3. CDR1 is SGDLS and CDR2 is YYNGEE in the germline V gene. TCRdb's copy holds only in-frame clones and misses some; the assay was immunoSEQ multiplex PCR. Of more than 200,000 clones listed, 80% to 90% are singletons. J is TRBJ2-3 and V is TRBV9; D is unclear. The sample was peripheral blood. The clonotype originates from a middle-aged woman who had recovered from COVID-19. The CDR3 region has the DNA TGTGCCAGCAGCCCACTTCCCCTCACAGATACGCAGTATTTT. It codes for CASSPLPLTDTQYF.